These 22 T cell receptor beta chains were sequenced from one sample in a study of beta chain features in type 1 diabetes. General study findings and limits: Moderate but significant shortening of TCRB CDR3s was recorded in all four CD4+ subsets from Type 1 diabetes patients.

For these TCRs, the target antigens are not known. The isolated RNA, all of it, was reverse transcribed, so expressed TCRB transcripts were what got sequenced. The method was immunoSEQ multiplex PCR; TCRdb's version includes in-frame clones alone and lacks a portion of them. The table includes approximately 600,000 clones, 12% detected once. Material for sequencing was naive CD4+ T cells from blood. The source of these receptors is a man aged 30-40 years with type 1 diabetes.

This clone occurred a few times. This chain connects TRBV7-2 to TRBJ1-6; 7 nucleotides line up with TRBD1. With V trimmed by 2 bases and J by 6 bases, 7 bases remained unmatched. CDR1 SGHTA and CDR2 FQGNSA come from the germline V gene. The CDR3 extends over 16 amino acids. CDR3 nucleotide sequence: TGTGCCAGCAGCTTATCGACGGGACAGATTAATTCACCCCTCCACTTT. Translating gives CASSLSTGQINSPLHF.

The chain employs TRBV6-5 and TRBJ1-2; D perhaps matches TRBD1 (5 bases). The germline gives CDR1 MNHEY, CDR2 SVGAGI. The CDR3 covers 15 residues. The V and J ends lost 10 bases and 5 bases respectively, with 23 bases between them. CDR3 loop: CATLGLAVEGYGYTF. DNA for the CDR3: TGTGCCACCTTGGGACTCGCAGTGGAGGGGTATGGCTACACCTTC.

The genes are TRBV29-1 and TRBJ1-1; 9 bases map to TRBD1. The CDR3 runs 15 residues. V was clipped by 3 bases and J by 3 bases; unmatched bases: 8. Germline-derived CDR1 and CDR2 are SQVTM and ANQGSEA. The CDR3 loop reads CSVEGDRGTDTEAFF. In nucleotides, the CDR3 is TGCAGCGTTGAGGGCGACAGGGGGACGGACACTGAAGCTTTCTTT.

J is TRBJ2-1 and V is TRBV19; TRBD2 might be the D (5 bases). Germline V gives CDR1 LNHDA, CDR2 SQIVND (reference sequence). V was trimmed by 1 base and J by 7 bases, leaving 14 bases between them. The CDR3 length is 15 residues. Here the CDR3 DNA reads TGTGCCAGTAGTATAGCTCAGGACTCAAGGAATGAGCAGTTCTTC. It codes for CASSIAQDSRNEQFF.

This chain connects TRBV14 to TRBJ1-5; D not resolved. Trimming shortened V by 5 bases and J by 0 bases, and 5 bases separated the two germline ends. In germline, CDR1 is SGHDN, CDR2 FVKESK. The CDR3 runs 13 residues. CDR3 sequence (DNA): TGTGCCAGCAGCTTTAATAGCAATCAGCCCCAGCATTTT. Amino acid sequence: CASSFNSNQPQHF.

Only a few counts were recorded for this clone. The rearrangement links TRBV27 to TRBJ2-5, with TRBD2 matching 15 bases. The CDR3 spans 17 residues. From germline, CDR1 is MNHEY and CDR2 SMNVEV (reference sequence). V dropped 3 bases and J dropped 5; count of bases not matched to a gene: 7. The CDR3 DNA is TGTGCCAGCAGTTTCACCGGGACTAGCGGGAGGAGGGAGACCCAGTACTTC. Protein: CASSFTGTSGRRETQYF.

The chain's CDR3 is CASSLEYRGSYEQYF. The CDR3 DNA follows: TGTGCCAGCAGCTTAGAGTACAGGGGCTCCTACGAGCAGTACTTC. V usage is TRBV7-2 and J usage is TRBJ2-7, with 7 bases aligning to TRBD1. From germline, CDR1 is SGHTA and CDR2 FQGNSA. There are 15 residues in the CDR3. V trimming: 1 base; J trimming: 0 bases; junction bases outside the gene matches: 3. Supplemented by reference TRBV7-2 and TRBJ2-7, the full variable domain reads GAGVSQSPSNKVTEKGKDVELRCDPISGHTALYWYRQSLGQGLEFLIYFQGNSAPDKSGLPSDRFSAERTGGSVSTLTIQRTQQEDSAVYLCASSLEYRGSYEQYFGPGTRLTVT.

V gene TRBV18 combines with J gene TRBJ1-4; 9 nucleotides line up with TRBD1. The CDR3 spans 16 residues. Germline V gene sequence: CDR1 KGHSH, CDR2 LQKENI. V trimming: 4 bases; J trimming: 0 bases; junction bases outside the gene matches: 3. The CDR3 bases are TGTGCCAGCTCACAAGGGACAGGGACAACTAATGAAAAACTGTTTTTT. It yields the protein CASSQGTGTTNEKLFF.

This clone was detected only a few times. This chain connects TRBV28 to TRBJ1-6; unclear D gene. V was trimmed by 5 bases and J by 1 base, leaving 6 bases between them. CDR1 is MDHEN and CDR2 is SYDVKM in the germline V gene. The CDR3 loop spans 14 amino acids. The CDR3 region is CASSPLSYNSPLHF. The DNA for the CDR3 is TGTGCCAGCAGTCCCTTGTCCTATAATTCACCCCTCCACTTT.

V gene TRBV6-5 combines with J gene TRBJ2-3; 7 bases fit TRBD1. The CDR3 runs to 14 residues. The V gene's germline CDR1 is MNHEY and CDR2 SVGAGI. The trim removed 2 bases at V and 6 bases at J, leaving 5 bases unmatched. CDR3 coding DNA: TGTGCCAGCAGTTACGGGACAGTTAGTGATACGCAGTATTTT. As protein: CASSYGTVSDTQYF.

There are a few counts of this clone. The chain recombines TRBV7-2 with TRBJ1-4; D remains unclear. Trimming cost V 4 bases and J 4 bases, with 10 bases left between them. In germline, CDR1 is SGHTA, CDR2 FQGNSA. The CDR3 totals 14 residues. CDR3 protein: CASSYTGNNEKLFF. The CDR3 DNA follows: TGTGCCAGCAGCTATACGGGGAATAATGAAAAACTGTTTTTT.

This clone was seen a handful of times. The chain employs TRBV30 and TRBJ1-6; D gene uncertain. V lost 7 bases to trimming and J lost 7 bases, with 17 bases between them. The germline gives CDR1 GTSNPN, CDR2 SVGIG (reference sequence). The length of the CDR3 is 14 residues. The CDR3 sequence: CAFRGGSGNSPLHF. The CDR3 nucleotides read TGTGCCTTTCGGGGTGGGTCTGGAAATTCACCCCTCCACTTT.

V and J are TRBV19 and TRBJ2-3; 9 bases match TRBD2. With 11 bases clipped from V and 8 bases from J, the junction kept 20 bases outside the gene matches. This CDR3 contains 16 residues. CDR1 is LNHDA, CDR2 SQIVND, per germline (reference sequence). The CDR3 DNA sequence: TGTGCCTCGACATCGGTTCTAGCGGGGCCGGCCCCTACGCAGTATTTT. Translated: CASTSVLAGPAPTQYF.

This clone was counted a few times. Other DNA sequences in the sample encode the same CDR3. V usage is TRBV7-2 and J usage is TRBJ1-6; tentative D call: TRBD1 (5 bases). CDR3 size: 16 residues. Germline CDR1 and CDR2: SGHTA and FQGNSA. V was trimmed by 1 base and J by 5 bases, leaving 12 bases between them. CDR3 region: CASSLEGAGNNSPLHF. CDR3 in DNA: TGTGCCAGCAGCTTAGAAGGGGCAGGGAATAATTCACCCCTCCACTTT.

Only a few counts were recorded for this clone. V usage is TRBV29-1 and J usage is TRBJ1-2; D unresolved. The CDR3 spans 11 residues. The germline V gene has CDR1 SQVTM and CDR2 ANQGSEA. V was trimmed by 7 bases and J by 4 bases, leaving 10 bases between them. The DNA of the CDR3 is TGCAGCGCCGCGGTTTCCTATGGCTACACCTTC. Protein: CSAAVSYGYTF.

This clone was counted only a few times. The V and J genes are TRBV7-9 and TRBJ2-5, with 12 bases lining up with TRBD2. V gave up 3 bases and J gave up 4 bases; unmatched junction bases: 6. Germline V gene lookup returns CDR1 SEHNR and CDR2 FQNEAQ (reference sequence). The CDR3 covers 16 residues. The CDR3 nucleotides read TGTGCCAGCAGCTTTCTAGCGGGGGGGCGACCAGAGACCCAGTACTTC. It codes for CASSFLAGGRPETQYF.

The chain uses TRBV7-3 and TRBJ1-1, with D hard to call. V lost 5 bases to trimming and J lost 0 bases, with 16 bases between them. Germline CDR1 reads SGHTA; CDR2 reads FQGTGA. The CDR3 runs to 16 residues. CDR3 bases: TGTGCCAGCAGCCGACGAAGCGGACTCCTGAACACTGAAGCTTTCTTT. Its translation: CASSRRSGLLNTEAFF.

This clone was detected only a few times. The gene calls are TRBV7-3 and TRBJ2-2; a weak D match, TRBD1 (5 bases). Germline assignment: CDR1 SGHTA and CDR2 FQGTGA. V lost 0 bases and J 1 base, leaving 6 bases between the germline ends. This CDR3 has 15 residues. The CDR3 region is CASSLTGENTGELFF. DNA of the CDR3: TGTGCCAGCAGCTTAACAGGGGAGAACACCGGGGAGCTGTTTTTT. The full variable domain, with the rest looked up from reference TRBV7-3 and TRBJ2-2, is GAGVSQTPSNKVTEKGKYVELRCDPISGHTALYWYRQSLGQGPEFLIYFQGTGAADDSGLPNDRFFAVRPEGSVSTLKIQRTERGDSAVYLCASSLTGENTGELFFGEGSRLTVL.

The rearrangement links TRBV25-1 to TRBJ1-5; no clear D gene. Germline V CDR1 and CDR2: MGHDK, SYGVNS. The V end was cut by 1 base, the J end by 2 bases, with 9 bases between. The CDR3 runs to 15 residues. The CDR3 sequence: CASSELGGGNQPQHF. The CDR3, as DNA: TGTGCCAGCAGTGAATTGGGTGGGGGCAATCAGCCCCAGCATTTT.

This clone occurred a few times. The chain joins TRBV7-2 to TRBJ2-1; D is perhaps TRBD2 (6 bases). This CDR3 is built from 13 residues. Germline CDR1 is SGHTA and CDR2 is FQGNSA. Between the trimmed V and J ends, which lost 5 bases and 7 bases, there was a span of 12 bases. The CDR3 DNA reads TGTGCCAGCAGCGCGGCCGGGGGAAATGAGCAGTTCTTC. Protein product: CASSAAGGNEQFF.

This clone has a handful of counts. The chain links TRBV11-2 to TRBJ2-7, with unresolved D. The CDR3 is 15 amino acids. Germline V gene lookup returns CDR1 SGHAT and CDR2 FQNNGV. V was clipped by 2 bases and J by 2 bases, with 13 bases between them. CDR3 nucleotides: TGTGCCAGCAGCTTATTGACATATGGGACCTACGAGCAGTACTTC. This encodes CASSLLTYGTYEQYF.

The J gene is TRBJ1-6, the V gene TRBV30; 8 bases are shared with TRBD1. With 4 bases clipped from V and 7 bases from J, the junction kept 9 bases outside the gene matches. This CDR3 is 15 amino acids long. Germline V CDR1 and CDR2: GTSNPN, SVGIG (reference sequence). The CDR3 protein is CAWTGGTGWNSPLHF. In DNA form, the CDR3 reads TGTGCCTGGACCGGGGGGACAGGATGGAATTCACCCCTCCACTTT.